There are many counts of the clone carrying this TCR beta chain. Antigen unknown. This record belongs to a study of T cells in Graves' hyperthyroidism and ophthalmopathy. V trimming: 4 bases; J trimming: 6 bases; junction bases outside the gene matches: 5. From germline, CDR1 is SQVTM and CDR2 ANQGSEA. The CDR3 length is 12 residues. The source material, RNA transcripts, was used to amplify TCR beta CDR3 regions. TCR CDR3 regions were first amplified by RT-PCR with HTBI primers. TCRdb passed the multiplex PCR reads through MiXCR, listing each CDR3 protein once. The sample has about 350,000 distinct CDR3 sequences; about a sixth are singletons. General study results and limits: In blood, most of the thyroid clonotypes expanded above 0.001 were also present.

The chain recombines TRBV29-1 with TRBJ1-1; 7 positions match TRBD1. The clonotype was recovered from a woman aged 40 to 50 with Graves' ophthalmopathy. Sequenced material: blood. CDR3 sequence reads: CSVVGGGAEAFF. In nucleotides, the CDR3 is TGCAGCGTTGTAGGAGGGGGCGCTGAAGCTTTCTTT.